What follows are 17 T cell receptor beta chains derived from one specimen sequenced in a study of blood T cell repertoires in COVID-19 (dated by TCRdb to 2018 to 2020). Library creation used the immunoSEQ multiplex PCR assay. TCRdb holds this immuneACCESS table with in-frame rearrangements only. Some clones are missing; in checked studies, unresolved V genes explain under half, and the rest has no known cause. The sample table lists 51,000 or so clones, 81% of them with a count of one. The top ten constitute 26% of the sample. The sample was peripheral blood. All receptors derive from a woman of 80 years or more with COVID-19, enrolled during active disease.

The J gene is TRBJ2-3, the V gene TRBV18, with 9 bases aligning to TRBD2. This CDR3 comprises 16 residues. The V gene end was trimmed by 6 bases and the J gene end by 5 bases; junction bases not matched to a gene: 12. From germline, CDR1 is KGHSH and CDR2 LQKENI. CDR3 sequence: CASSPGVAGAGDTQYF. For the CDR3, the DNA is TGTGCCAGCTCCCCCGGGGTAGCGGGAGCTGGAGATACGCAGTATTTT. Supplemented by reference TRBV18 and TRBJ2-3, the full variable domain reads NAGVMQNPRHLVRRRGQEARLRCSPMKGHSHVYWYRQLPEEGLKFMVYLQKENIIDESGMPKERFSAEFPKEGPSILRIQQVVRGDSAAYFCASSPGVAGAGDTQYFGPGTRLTVL.

V and J are TRBV18 and TRBJ2-7, with 9 bases that match TRBD1. The CDR3 extends over 14 amino acids. Germline V gives CDR1 KGHSH, CDR2 LQKENI. The V gene end was trimmed by 6 bases and the J gene end by 5 bases; junction bases not matched to a gene: 8. DNA for the CDR3: TGTGCCAGCTCCACCCGGACAGGGGTGGACGAGCAGTACTTC. Its translation: CASSTRTGVDEQYF.

The gene calls are TRBV27 and TRBJ2-3, with 8 bases aligning to TRBD2. The V and J ends lost 7 bases and 7 bases, in that order; junction bases with no gene match: 13. Germline V CDR1 and CDR2: MNHEY, SMNVEV (reference sequence). The CDR3 extends over 15 amino acids. CDR3 in DNA: TGTGCCAGCAAACTAGCGGCTGGCGGTTCTCATACGCAGTATTTT. It encodes CASKLAAGGSHTQYF.

This clone was detected only once. This chain joins TRBV30 and TRBJ2-7; 9 nucleotides match TRBD1. Germline trimming cut 5 bases from V and 3 bases from J; bases unmatched to any gene: 5. CDR1 is GTSNPN, CDR2 SVGIG, per germline (reference sequence). The CDR3 length is 13 residues. CDR3 bases: TGTGCCTGGGGGACAGGGACCCTCTACGAGCAGTACTTC. The encoded protein is CAWGTGTLYEQYF.

V is TRBV25-1 and J is TRBJ2-7; no clear D gene. This CDR3 region has 11 residues. V lost 4 bases and J 4 bases, leaving 5 bases between the germline ends. The germline CDR1 and CDR2 sequences are MGHDK and SYGVNS. CDR3 in DNA: TGTGCCAGCAGTGGGCGGTACGAGCAGTACTTC. Residues: CASSGRYEQYF.

The chain employs TRBV5-1 and TRBJ2-3; 8 nucleotides align to TRBD2. Germline V gene data show CDR1 as SGHRS and CDR2 as YFSETQ. V dropped 4 bases and J dropped 0; count of bases not matched to a gene: 10. The CDR3 extends over 17 amino acids. Written as DNA, the CDR3 is TGCGCCAGCAGCCGTCAAACTAGCGGACCCAGCACAGATACGCAGTATTTT. Residues: CASSRQTSGPSTDTQYF.

The rearrangement joins TRBV5-1 to TRBJ2-7; 7 bases agree with TRBD1. The junction had 5 bases not matched to a gene; V was cut back by 5 bases and J by 6 bases. There are 12 residues in the CDR3. The V gene's germline CDR1 is SGHRS and CDR2 YFSETQ. This CDR3 reads CASRQGLGEQYF. CDR3 bases: TGCGCCAGCAGACAGGGGCTTGGCGAGCAGTACTTC.

This clone was seen only a few times. The chain recombines TRBV28 with TRBJ2-2; TRBD1 matches at 7 bases. The CDR3 length is 15 residues. V gave up 4 bases and J gave up 4 bases; unmatched junction bases: 6. Looked up from germline, CDR1 is MDHEN and CDR2 is SYDVKM. The CDR3: CASSSQQGSTGELFF. CDR3 sequence (DNA): TGTGCCAGCAGTTCCCAACAGGGGAGCACCGGGGAGCTGTTTTTT.

The V call is TRBV7-8, the J call TRBJ2-2, with 7 bases matching TRBD2. Germline V CDR1 and CDR2: SGHVS, FQNEAQ. The CDR3 loop spans 15 amino acids. After removal of 5 bases from V and 4 bases from J, the junction contained 7 bases not matched to a gene. The DNA of the CDR3 is TGTGCCAGCAGCCGGACGGGAGGCGTCACCGGGGAGCTGTTTTTT. Its translation: CASSRTGGVTGELFF.

CDR3 DNA sequence: TGTGCCAGCAGCTTCCGTCTCGGGTCGGGGTCTGGAAACACCATATATTTT. This translates into CASSFRLGSGSGNTIYF. The chain employs TRBV5-8 and TRBJ1-3; D gene ambiguous. Trimming stripped 2 bases from V and 1 base from J, with 16 bases between. The CDR3 totals 17 residues. CDR1 and CDR2 (germline): SGHTS, YDEGEE.

The V and J genes are TRBV19 and TRBJ2-3, with 11 positions matching TRBD2. Trimming took 6 bases from V and 3 from J; bases not matched to a gene: 5. CDR1 and CDR2 (germline): LNHDA, SQIVND (reference sequence). This CDR3 spans 15 amino acids. The chain's CDR3 is CASRSLAGVTDTQYF. In DNA form, the CDR3 reads TGTGCCAGTAGGTCACTAGCGGGAGTTACAGATACGCAGTATTTT.

This clone was seen just once. Here the CDR3 DNA reads TGTGCCAGCAGTCGGATTGGACTAGCGGGAGTCGAGCAGTACTTC. Translation gives CASSRIGLAGVEQYF. The chain uses TRBV2 and TRBJ2-7, with 13 bases aligning to TRBD2. The J segment lost 6 bases and the V segment lost 5 bases, leaving 7 bases of the junction unmatched. This CDR3 spans 15 amino acids. CDR1 and CDR2 from the germline V gene are SNHLY and FYNNEI.

The chain uses TRBV5-1 and TRBJ2-1, with 10 positions matching TRBD2. The CDR3 sequence is 15 residues long. Germline values: CDR1 SGHRS, CDR2 YFSETQ. V lost 4 bases, J lost 5 bases, and 6 bases stayed unmatched. CDR3 sequence (DNA): TGCGCCAGCAGCCCACGGACTAGCGGTAACAATGAGCAGTTCTTC. It encodes CASSPRTSGNNEQFF.

This rearrangement joins TRBV18 to TRBJ2-2; 10 positions agree with TRBD1. Germline V lookup: CDR1 KGHSH, CDR2 LQKENI. V shed 4 bases and J 1 base; nucleotides not matched to a gene: 3. CDR3 length: 16 residues. The DNA of the CDR3 is TGTGCCAGCTCACTCCGGGACAGGGGGAACACCGGGGAGCTGTTTTTT. Translated: CASSLRDRGNTGELFF.

The chain carries TRBV29-1 and TRBJ2-1; 7 nucleotides align to TRBD1. CDR3 length: 14 residues. V was clipped by 7 bases and J by 0 bases; unmatched bases: 6. Germline-derived CDR1 and CDR2 are SQVTM and ANQGSEA. In DNA form, the CDR3 reads TGCAGCGCGCGACAGGGTAGCTCCTACAATGAGCAGTTCTTC. This gives the protein CSARQGSSYNEQFF.

The chain joins TRBV24-1 to TRBJ2-7; 7 bases are shared with TRBD2. Germline lookup yields CDR1 KGHDR and CDR2 SFDVKD. The CDR3 is made up of 14 amino acids. Trimming took 4 bases from V and 0 from J; bases not matched to a gene: 2. The CDR3 spells CATSEGGSSYEQYF. CDR3 nucleotide sequence: TGTGCCACCAGTGAGGGCGGGAGCTCCTACGAGCAGTACTTC.

V usage is TRBV27 and J usage is TRBJ2-7; 9 bases line up with TRBD2. V lost 3 bases and J lost 2; bases outside the gene matches: 8. CDR3 length equals 16 residues. Germline V gives CDR1 MNHEY, CDR2 SMNVEV (reference sequence). CDR3 in DNA: TGTGCCAGCAGTTTGAGTAGCGGGAGTAACCCCTACGAGCAGTACTTC. Translating gives CASSLSSGSNPYEQYF.